This T cell receptor (beta chain) was sequenced for a study of T cell changes during pregnancy in multiple sclerosis. The protocol was immunoSEQ multiplex PCR, while the TCRdb copy is restricted to in-frame clones and leaves out a portion. The table lists under 55,000 clones, roughly nine tenths of them singletons. This CDR3 has 14 amino acids. With 8 bases clipped from V and 6 bases from J, the junction kept 10 bases outside the gene matches. Germline CDR1 PRHDT, CDR2 FYEKMQ (reference sequence). The rearrangement uses TRBV13 and TRBJ2-5, with 9 nucleotides matching TRBD2. The sample in question was CD8+ T cells from peripheral blood mononuclear cells, obtained after pregnancy. This sequence originates from a female donor with multiple sclerosis, enrolled in a pregnancy study. The CDR3, as DNA: TGTGCCAGCCGAACCGGGACTAGCTTAAAGACCCAGTACTTC. Translated: CASRTGTSLKTQYF.